This TCR beta chain was obtained from a study of T cells in Graves' hyperthyroidism and ophthalmopathy (dated by TCRdb to the late 2010s). A note on the overall study: Peripheral blood samples were taken at initial diagnosis, before any treatment was given. According to the paper, TCR Vbeta CDR3 sequencing was carried out on roughly 130 peripheral blood samples, which came from fewer than 50 ophthalmopathy, 70 to 80 hyperthyroidism and roughly 17 progressor patients. The 95 to 100 discovery patients were randomly split 7:3 into training and test sets. To identify distinguishing TCR V-J signatures, a discovery cohort of about a hundred patients was used, comprising 43 with Graves' ophthalmopathy and roughly 60 with stable Graves' hyperthyroidism. Following sampling, methimazole starting at 30 mg daily was given to hyperthyroidism patients, and high-dose intravenous methylprednisolone was given to ophthalmopathy patients. An independent validation cohort of under 20 hyperthyroidism patients and 15 or so patients who later progressed to ophthalmopathy tested prospective prediction of ophthalmopathy. In over five Graves' hyperthyroidism patients, the study also compared T-cell repertoires from thyroid tissue with T-cell repertoires from blood.

Ophthalmopathy patients had moderately to severely active disease, with a Clinical Activity Score of 3 or more, a NOSPECS grade of 4 or more, and a disease duration of less than 3 months. Patients with uncontrolled infections, other autoimmune diseases, pregnancy or lactation were excluded. Clinical symptoms, serum thyroxine and TRAb, thyroid ultrasound, and orbital computed tomography formed the basis for the diagnoses. PBMCs were separated from 7.5 to 10 ml of fresh peripheral blood using Ficoll-Paque density gradient centrifugation. Total RNA was extracted using Trizol reagent, and RNA quality was assessed on an Agilent 2100 Bioanalyzer. The TCR beta CDR3 regions were amplified from RNA transcripts. The first round of RT-PCR for the TCR CDR3 was performed with the HTBI primer set and the Qiagen OneStep RT-PCR kit. Libraries were constructed in a second round of multiplex PCR, after which size selection and purification were carried out. Sequencing of the libraries was done on an Illumina HiSeq2000 using paired-end 100 bp reads. The study's own analysis went as follows. Raw data were processed with SOAPnuke, discarding reads with adapters, uncalled bases, mean Phred below 15, or no exact constant-primer or identifier match. COPE v1.2.5 was used to merge the high-quality paired reads, and each unique nucleotide sequence was defined as a clonotype. MiTCR v1.1 was used to align the clonotypes against IMGT TRBV, TRBD and TRBJ reference segments. Analysis was restricted to V-J combinations with a frequency above 0.0001, which covered 99% to 99.2% of repertoires. A TCS score was defined as the ratio between F50 (clonal expansion) and ExV (chaos), using BLOSUM62-based TCRdist between CDR3 peptides within each V-J. Welch's t-statistics and random forest reduced around 550 V-J features to some 14, which were used in a naive Bayes classifier (R e1071). TCRdb reprocessing: public reads trimmed at Q25 with fastp, clones called with MiXCR, in-frame beta chains kept. Rows merge per CDR3 protein into single entries with the most common DNA and genes. The V and J calls, along with clone size, are taken from TCRdb and not from the paper's own processing. The sample profile shows about 400,000 distinct CDR3 sequences; 11% to 15% of them were found once. The top ten clones comprise around 30% of the sample.

General conclusions and limits of the study: A model built on a 13 V-J signature distinguished ophthalmopathy from stable hyperthyroidism, reaching about 89% sensitivity and about 81% specificity in cross-validation and 80%/75% in testing. Most expanded thyroid clonotypes (frequency above 0.001) were also detected in blood, suggesting blood repertoires may reflect thyroid immune responses. No statistical method was used to set the sample size in advance, and investigators knew the group allocation. During validation, the model predicted progression to ophthalmopathy a median of approximately 6 months ahead of onset, with almost 71% sensitivity and 72% to 80% specificity.

This clonotype was seen a few times. The target of this receptor is not known. Base qualities are not recorded, but no much larger clone differs from it by a single base. The receptor was derived from a man aged 45-65 years with Graves' ophthalmopathy. Sequencing was done on a sample of blood.

The CDR3 protein: CASSPTTNQPQHF. The DNA sequence reads TGTGCCAGCAGCCCCACCACCAATCAGCCCCAGCATTTT. The rearranged segments are TRBV5-5 and TRBJ1-5; there is no confident call for the D gene. Looking up the germline V gene (reference sequence) yields CDR1 SGHKS and CDR2 YYEKEE. Including cysteine and phenylalanine, the CDR3 has 13 amino acids. Only the CDR3 DNA is retained, 39 bases long and in frame from the first base. V is clipped by 4 bases and J by 3 bases, and the sequence between their germline boundaries is 8 bases long.